The present TCR beta chain was sequenced within a study of T cell responses to AZD1222 COVID-19 vaccine. CDR3 length: 15 residues. Germline V gives CDR1 DFQATT, CDR2 SNEGSKA (reference sequence). The V end was cut by 4 bases, the J end by 3 bases, with 18 bases between. Pooling was applied to second doses at about 4 or about 12 weeks. General study findings and limits: Sampling captured repertoires only after the peak T cell response. Possibly, clonal diversity was underestimated; donors were largely white British and included more females.

Concerning this clone: The antigen is not known.

Generated by immunoSEQ multiplex PCR, the TCRdb table keeps only in-frame clones and is missing some. The sample lists under 200,000 clones, about 92% occurring once. This chain connects TRBV20-1 to TRBJ1-1; tentative D call: TRBD1 (6 bases). The sample here was peripheral blood, taken 28 days after the second AZD1222 dose. The receptor's source is an adult who received the AZD1222 COVID-19 vaccine. The CDR3 region is CSATDPQGWDTEAFF. The CDR3 nucleotides are TGCAGTGCTACTGACCCACAGGGCTGGGACACTGAAGCTTTCTTT.